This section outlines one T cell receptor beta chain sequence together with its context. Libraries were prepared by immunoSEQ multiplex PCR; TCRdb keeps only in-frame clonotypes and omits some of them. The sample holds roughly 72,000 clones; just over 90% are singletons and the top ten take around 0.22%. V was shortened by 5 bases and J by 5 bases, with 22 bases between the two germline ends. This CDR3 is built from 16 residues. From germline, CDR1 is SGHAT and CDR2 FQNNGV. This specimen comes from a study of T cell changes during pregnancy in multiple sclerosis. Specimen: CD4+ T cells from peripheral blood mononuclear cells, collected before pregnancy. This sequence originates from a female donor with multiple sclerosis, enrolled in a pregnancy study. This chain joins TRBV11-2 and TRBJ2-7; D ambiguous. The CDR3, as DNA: TGTGCCAGCAGCCTGGCGCCGATGACAACAAACCACGAGCAGTACTTC. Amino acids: CASSLAPMTTNHEQYF.